A single sample is the source of the 10 T cell receptor beta chains below, sequenced in a study of T cells expressing NK-cell markers (dated by TCRdb to 2018 to 2020). The protocol used for the library was 5' RACE. Sequencing instrument: Illumina HiSeq 2000. Each CDR3 protein sequence appears as one entry after TCRdb reprocessed the reads, and no DNA is included. This sample's table carries about 410,000 distinct CDR3 sequences. The ten most abundant clones make up roughly 10% of the sample. The sequencing sample was made of blood T cells: a sorted CD56 or NKG2C T cell subset, CD4+ or CD8+ T cells, or bulk PBMC T cells (not recorded which). The receptors were sampled from a woman between 45 and 60 years old in good health. Donor details come from another sample of the same person, matched by shared clones.

The chain is built from TRBV15 and TRBJ2-3; TCRdb's D call, TRBD1, is unchecked because there is no DNA. The germline CDR1 and CDR2 sequences are LNHNV and YYDKDF (reference sequence). This CDR3 has 14 residues. CDR3 amino acids: CATHQGADTDTQYF. Using reference TRBV15 and TRBJ2-3 for the parts outside the CDR3, the full variable domain is DAMVIQNPRYQVTQFGKPVTLSCSQTLNHNVMYWYQQKSSQAPKLLFHYYDKDFNNEADTPDNFQSRRPNTSFCFLDIRSPGLGDTAMYLCATHQGADTDTQYFGPGTRLTVL.

This chain joins TRBV9 and TRBJ2-7; TCRdb returns TRBD1, unconfirmable since there is no DNA. This CDR3 has 15 amino acids. Germline values: CDR1 SGDLS, CDR2 YYNGEE. The CDR3 spells CASSVGGARLYEQYF.

The CDR3 spells CASSAQTSGIRNTQYF. The gene calls are TRBV9 and TRBJ2-3; the D call from TCRdb, TRBD2, cannot be confirmed without DNA. The germline gives CDR1 SGDLS, CDR2 YYNGEE. This CDR3 has 16 residues.

V gene TRBV29-1 combines with J gene TRBJ2-7. CDR1 and CDR2 (germline): SQVTM, ANQGSEA. This CDR3 is 13 amino acids long. The CDR3 loop reads CSVGFRGLFEQYF.

The rearrangement uses TRBV9 and TRBJ2-1. The CDR3 is made up of 12 amino acids. Germline V CDR1 and CDR2: SGDLS, YYNGEE. Here the CDR3 reads CASSVEQGWQFF.

CDR3: CASSQVGSSGYEQYF. J is TRBJ2-7 and V is TRBV4-2; lacking DNA, the TRBD2 call made by TCRdb goes unchecked. This CDR3 region has 15 residues. Germline CDR1 is LGHNA and CDR2 is YNFKEQ.

This chain connects TRBV5-5 to TRBJ2-1; checking the TCRdb D call of TRBD1 is not possible without DNA. CDR3 size: 16 residues. Germline assignment: CDR1 SGHKS and CDR2 YYEKEE (reference sequence). The CDR3 protein is CASSLGTGRGYNEQFF.

The genes are TRBV7-9 and TRBJ1-2; TCRdb gives TRBD1 as the D gene, but with no DNA this cannot be confirmed. CDR1 is SEHNR and CDR2 is FQNEAQ in the germline V gene (reference sequence). The CDR3 consists of 16 residues. This CDR3 is CASSLPRDRKLYGYTF.

The chain has TRBV2 and TRBJ2-3; TCRdb's D call, TRBD2, is unchecked because there is no DNA. The CDR3 length is 15 residues. Germline V gene lookup returns CDR1 SNHLY and CDR2 FYNNEI. CDR3 amino acids: CASSAFSGSTDTQYF.

The rearrangement joins TRBV20-1 to TRBJ2-5; TCRdb designates TRBD2, a call that cannot be tested without DNA. Germline V CDR1 and CDR2: DFQATT, SNEGSKA (reference sequence). The CDR3 is 15 amino acids. CDR3 sequence: CSARAFSGRAGAQYF.